The clone carrying this TCR beta chain appeared many times. The time point was: newly diagnosed GD, antithyroid drugs for less than 3 months. Construction of the TCR library relied on RNA isolated from PBMCs. The data derive from a study of regulatory T cells in long-lasting Graves disease. About the study: Newly diagnosed Graves' patients took antithyroid drugs under 3 months.

Researchers made TCR beta libraries by using iRepertoire HTBI primers and running Arm-PCR on CDR3 regions. TCRdb redid the calling of the multiplex PCR reads with MiXCR, one entry per CDR3 protein. The table lists roughly 500,000 distinct CDR3 sequences, around an eighth of them singletons. These sequences were also reported in another study, on T cells in Graves' hyperthyroidism and ophthalmopathy. That paper states: Researchers report that a 13 V-J model separated ophthalmopathy from stable hyperthyroidism.

The specimen comprised peripheral blood mononuclear cells (PBMCs), sampled at new diagnosis, from a patient treated with antithyroid drugs. This clonotype originated in a man younger than 45 with Graves disease.

CDR3: CASSLGSGRAPEQFF. DNA for the CDR3: TGTGCCAGCAGCTTAGGAAGCGGGAGGGCCCCTGAGCAGTTCTTC. The chain combines TRBV11-2 with TRBJ2-1; 10 bases are a match to TRBD2. V was pared by 1 base and J by 9 bases, with 6 bases of the junction left unmatched. The CDR3 spans 15 residues. Germline V gene lookup returns CDR1 SGHAT and CDR2 FQNNGV.